This T cell receptor beta chain was obtained from a study of T-cell reconstitution after alpha-beta-depleted transplantation in children. This CDR3 region has 12 residues. Germline V gene data show CDR1 as SGHDT and CDR2 as YYEEEE. Study-level findings and limits: Once a year had passed after transplant, T-cell counts and diversity came mostly from newly produced T cells. Reportedly, only several hundred clones from non-depleted graft cells drove alpha-beta T-cell counts at about two months. At day 60, the high TCRbeta diversity found in some patients originated from recipient T cells and thymic progenitors that had survived.

This clonotype showed up just a few times. Antigen unknown. It was with unique molecular identifiers that the TCRbeta library was prepared. TCRdb reanalysed the PCR reads using MiXCR and keeps one entry per CDR3 protein. The profile covers about 1,000,000 distinct CDR3 sequences, with about 29% appearing a single time and over 25% taken by the ten largest. Here the sequenced sample was PBMCs, mostly from graft donor cells, taken 360 days after TCRalphabeta/CD19-depleted stem cell transplant. The gene calls are TRBV5-6 and TRBJ2-7; either TRBD1 or TRBD2 may supply D (6 bases each). The clonotype was recovered from a boy under three years old who had a stem cell transplant for SCID, so the T cells may come from the graft donor. This CDR3 is CASRGLTYEQYF. The DNA of the CDR3 is TGTGCTAGCCGGGGGCTCACCTACGAGCAGTACTTC.